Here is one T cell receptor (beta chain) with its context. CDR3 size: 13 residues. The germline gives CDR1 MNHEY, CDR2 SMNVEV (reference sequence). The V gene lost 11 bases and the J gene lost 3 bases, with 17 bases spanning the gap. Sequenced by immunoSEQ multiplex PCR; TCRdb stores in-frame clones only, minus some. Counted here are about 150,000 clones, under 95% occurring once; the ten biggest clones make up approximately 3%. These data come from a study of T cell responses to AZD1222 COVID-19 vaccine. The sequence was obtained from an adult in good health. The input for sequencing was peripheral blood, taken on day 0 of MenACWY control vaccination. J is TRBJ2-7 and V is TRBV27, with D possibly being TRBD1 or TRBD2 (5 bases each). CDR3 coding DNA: TGTGCCGCCTCACCGGGGCCGGGCTACGAGCAGTACTTC. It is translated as CAASPGPGYEQYF.